One sample yielded the 14 T cell receptor beta chains listed below, sequenced in a study of cytotoxic CD8 clonotypes in ibrutinib-treated CLL. The method was immunoSEQ multiplex PCR; TCRdb's version includes in-frame clones alone and lacks a portion of them. Here the sample spans some 140,000 clones, approximately 89% being singletons. Source: PBMCs, taken after 12 months of ibrutinib treatment. The receptors originated from a human donor with chronic lymphocytic leukemia.

This chain joins TRBV7-2 and TRBJ2-5, with 7 bases that match TRBD1. This CDR3 spans 14 amino acids. Per the germline V gene, CDR1 is SGHTA and CDR2 is FQGNSA. Trimming removed 5 bases from V and 5 bases from J; junction bases left unmatched: 8. The CDR3 nucleotides are TGTGCCAGCAGCGATAGGGGGCCGGGGGAGACCCAGTACTTC. Amino acid sequence: CASSDRGPGETQYF. The entire variable domain, with the rest obtained from reference TRBV7-2 and TRBJ2-5, is as follows: GAGVSQSPSNKVTEKGKDVELRCDPISGHTALYWYRQSLGQGLEFLIYFQGNSAPDKSGLPSDRFSAERTGGSVSTLTIQRTQQEDSAVYLCASSDRGPGETQYFGPGTRLLVL.

The chain carries TRBV29-1 and TRBJ2-5, with TRBD2 matching over 7 bases. V shed 7 bases, J shed 4 bases, and the junction held 9 bases outside the gene matches. CDR1 is SQVTM, CDR2 ANQGSEA, per germline. The CDR3 runs 13 residues. The CDR3 nucleotides read TGCAGCGCGGTCGGGGGAGGGCCAGAGACCCAGTACTTC. Protein product: CSAVGGGPETQYF.

The chain combines TRBV5-1 with TRBJ2-3; D unresolved. The germline gives CDR1 SGHRS, CDR2 YFSETQ. Trimming stripped 3 bases from V and 2 bases from J, with 4 bases between. The CDR3 has 12 amino acids. DNA for the CDR3: TGCGCCAGCAGCTCGAACACAGATACGCAGTATTTT. Translating gives CASSSNTDTQYF.

This rearrangement joins TRBV2 to TRBJ2-7; D ambiguous. V was cut by 3 bases and J by 3 bases, with 15 bases left in between. This CDR3 comprises 15 residues. Looked up from germline, CDR1 is SNHLY and CDR2 is FYNNEI. This CDR3 is CASSDPAARGYEQYF. The CDR3 DNA reads TGTGCCAGCAGTGACCCGGCAGCCCGAGGCTACGAGCAGTACTTC.

The CDR3 loop is CASNPGLGTQYF. In nucleotides, the CDR3 is TGTGCCAGCAATCCGGGACTAGGTACCCAGTACTTC. This chain uses TRBV6-5 with TRBJ2-5; 8 bases fit TRBD2. The CDR3 spans 12 residues. In germline, CDR1 is MNHEY, CDR2 SVGAGI. Losses at the gene ends were 7 bases for V and 8 bases for J; bases not matched to a gene: 6.

This chain uses TRBV28 with TRBJ1-1; the D is unclear. The CDR3 consists of 12 residues. The V gene's germline CDR1 is MDHEN and CDR2 SYDVKM. V was cut by 4 bases and J by 7 bases, with 10 bases left in between. DNA of the CDR3: TGTGCCAGCAGTTCTGTGTTAAGTGAAGCTTTCTTT. It codes for CASSSVLSEAFF.

This clone was counted between two and nine times. CDR3 sequence reads: CASSRELNTEAFF. The CDR3 region has the DNA TGTGCCAGCAGCAGGGAATTGAACACTGAAGCTTTCTTT. The chain links TRBV11-3 to TRBJ1-1; no definite D call. The CDR3 extends over 13 amino acids. CDR1 and CDR2 (germline): SGHNT, YENEEA. V lost 5 bases and J 0 bases, leaving 7 bases between the germline ends.

In DNA, the CDR3 is TGTGCCAGCAGTCCAGCTAGCGGGGTGGCCCCGTGGACGCAGTATTTT. This sequence encodes CASSPASGVAPWTQYF. V is TRBV6-6 and J is TRBJ2-3; TRBD2 aligns across 9 bases. Germline trimming cut 5 bases from V and 9 bases from J; bases unmatched to any gene: 15. CDR1 and CDR2 from the germline V gene are MNHNY and SVGAGI (reference sequence). CDR3 size: 16 residues.

This chain's CDR3 is CASRGGSPSYEQYF. DNA of the CDR3: TGTGCCAGCAGGGGGGGGAGTCCCTCCTACGAGCAGTACTTC. This chain links TRBV6-5 with TRBJ2-7; 7 bases align to TRBD2. V was pared by 6 bases and J by 0 bases, with 5 bases of the junction left unmatched. Germline lookup yields CDR1 MNHEY and CDR2 SVGAGI. The CDR3 covers 14 residues.

This chain uses TRBV5-5 with TRBJ2-3, with 8 positions matching TRBD2. The germline gives CDR1 SGHKS, CDR2 YYEKEE (reference sequence). The V gene end was trimmed by 7 bases and the J gene end by 5 bases; junction bases not matched to a gene: 6. This CDR3 contains 13 residues. Here the CDR3 reads CASLLAAGDTQYF. In nucleotides, the CDR3 is TGTGCCAGCTTACTAGCGGCCGGAGATACGCAGTATTTT.

The chain combines TRBV28 with TRBJ2-7; 7 nucleotides line up with TRBD1. Germline V lookup: CDR1 MDHEN, CDR2 SYDVKM. The CDR3 length is 14 residues. V lost 5 bases to trimming and J lost 4 bases; unmatched junction nucleotides: 8. The CDR3 coding sequence is TGTGCCAGCAGTCCCCGGACAGGACGGTACGAGCAGTACTTC. Protein product: CASSPRTGRYEQYF.

The CDR3, as DNA: TGTGCCAGCACTCTATTTTTCCCGGGACTAACTTCTGGCTACACCTTC. The encoded protein is CASTLFFPGLTSGYTF. The chain uses TRBV2 and TRBJ1-2; D is perhaps TRBD1 (5 bases). The germline V and J ends were trimmed by 7 bases and 7 bases, with 25 bases remaining between them. Germline V gene data show CDR1 as SNHLY and CDR2 as FYNNEI. The CDR3 runs to 16 residues.

The V and J genes are TRBV7-9 and TRBJ2-5, with TRBD1 matching over 7 bases. This CDR3 has 12 residues. CDR1 and CDR2 (germline): SEHNR, FQNEAQ (reference sequence). CDR3 bases: TGTGGTGTGGACAGGCTGGAAGAGACCCAGTACTTC. This codes for CGVDRLEETQYF. Full variable domain (missing parts from reference TRBV7-9 and TRBJ2-5): DTGVSQNPRHKITKRGQNVTFRCDPISEHNRLYWYRQTLGQGPEFLTYFQNEAQLEKSRLLSDRFSAERPKGSFSTLEIQRTEQGDSAMYLCGVDRLEETQYFGPGTRLLVL.

V usage is TRBV29-1 and J usage is TRBJ2-7, with 7 bases fitting TRBD2. The germline gives CDR1 SQVTM, CDR2 ANQGSEA. Trimming took 2 bases from V and 3 from J; bases not matched to a gene: 7. The CDR3 is made up of 14 amino acids. CDR3 nucleotide sequence: TGCAGCGTTGAAAGGGCGGGGGTAAACTACGAGCAGTACTTC. This translates into CSVERAGVNYEQYF.